This TCR beta chain originates from a study of Graves' ophthalmopathy and Graves' hyperthyroidism. Whole-study results and caveats: Also, most clonotypes expanded in the thyroid above 0.001 frequency appeared in blood. With 70.59% sensitivity and 72% to 80% specificity, the model predicted ophthalmopathy progression.

Amplifying from RNA transcripts, the study obtained TCR beta CDR3 regions. First-round RT-PCR relied on HTBI primers, and a second-round multiplex PCR came next. From the multiplex PCR reads, TCRdb called clonotypes with MiXCR, one entry per CDR3 protein. The sample carries around 470,000 distinct CDR3 sequences, 13% to 15% recorded once. Each diagnosis was determined on the basis of clinical symptoms, serum thyroxine, TRAb, thyroid ultrasound and orbital computed tomography. This clonotype was seen only a few times. Its cognate antigen is unknown. Germline values: CDR1 DFQATT, CDR2 SNEGSKA (reference sequence). The CDR3 totals 15 residues. The germline V and J ends were trimmed by 5 bases and 1 base, with 17 bases remaining between them.

The chain is built from TRBV20-1 and TRBJ2-5; TRBD2 might be the D (7 bases). Source material: blood. The source of this sequence is a woman aged 25 to 45 with Graves' ophthalmopathy. The CDR3 region has the DNA TGCAGTGCTGGGGGGGGGGGCTTGCTCCAAGAGACCCAGTACTTC. Protein product: CSAGGGGLLQETQYF.